These T cell receptor beta chains were read from a single sample in a study of OX40 agonist ivuxolimab in advanced cancers. The assay was immunoSEQ multiplex PCR, and TCRdb's table has in-frame clones only and misses some. Among 99,000 or so clones listed, approximately 93% were seen once. The specimen was CD4+ or CD8+ T cells sorted from blood, collected in a trial of the OX40 agonist ivuxolimab. The origin of the receptors is an adult with an advanced solid tumor such as melanoma, head and neck, liver or kidney cancer. Each CDR3 is given with its conserved first and last residue. The D gene is left open where the match is weak. The listing skips clone size in some rows; elsewhere it reads once, few, many or a size class.

abundance: -
d_gene: TRBD1
j_gene: TRBJ1-1
v_gene: TRBV27
CDR3nt: TGTGCCAGCAGTTTAAACCAGGGGGACACTGAAGCTTTCTTT
CDR3aa: CASSLNQGDTEAFF

abundance: -
d_gene: TRBD1
j_gene: TRBJ2-2
v_gene: TRBV5-4
CDR3nt: TGTGCCAGCAGCGGTACAGGGGACACCGGGGAGCTGTTTTTT
CDR3aa: CASSGTGDTGELFF

abundance: -
d_gene: -
j_gene: TRBJ1-6
v_gene: TRBV5-4
CDR3nt: TGTGCCAGCAGCTTGACTCTTGCTGATTCACCCCTCCACTTT
CDR3aa: CASSLTLADSPLHF

abundance: -
d_gene: TRBD2
j_gene: TRBJ2-1
v_gene: TRBV6-5
CDR3nt: TGTGCCAGCATGCCTAGCGGGGGGACAAACAATGAGCAGTTCTTC
CDR3aa: CASMPSGGTNNEQFF

abundance: once
d_gene: TRBD1
j_gene: TRBJ1-1
v_gene: TRBV27
CDR3nt: TGTGCCACCGCGACAGGGGGAGATCGCACTGAAGCTTTCTTT
CDR3aa: CATATGGDRTEAFF

abundance: -
d_gene: -
j_gene: TRBJ2-7
v_gene: TRBV28
CDR3nt: TGTGCCAGCAGTTTAGAGGGACTCATAACCTACGAGCAGTACTTC
CDR3aa: CASSLEGLITYEQYF

abundance: -
d_gene: -
j_gene: TRBJ1-2
v_gene: TRBV27
CDR3nt: TGTGCCAGCGGGCGCGACAAATGGAGCTATGGCTACACCTTC
CDR3aa: CASGRDKWSYGYTF

abundance: -
d_gene: -
j_gene: TRBJ2-6
v_gene: TRBV5-1
CDR3nt: TGCGCCAGCAGCCCTGGCAGAGGGGCTGGGGCCAACGTCCTGACTTTC
CDR3aa: CASSPGRGAGANVLTF

abundance: once
d_gene: -
j_gene: TRBJ1-5
v_gene: TRBV29-1
CDR3nt: TGCAGCGTCCTGACAGGCCCCAATCAGCCCCAGCATTTT
CDR3aa: CSVLTGPNQPQHF

abundance: -
d_gene: -
j_gene: TRBJ1-1
v_gene: TRBV6-5
CDR3nt: TGTGCCAGCAGTTACGGCTTGAAGCCTGAAGCTTTCTTT
CDR3aa: CASSYGLKPEAFF

abundance: -
d_gene: -
j_gene: TRBJ1-1
v_gene: TRBV5-4
CDR3nt: TGTGCCAGCAAGCGACCGGGACAAATAAACACTGAAGCTTTCTTT
CDR3aa: CASKRPGQINTEAFF

abundance: -
d_gene: -
j_gene: TRBJ2-3
v_gene: TRBV12-5
CDR3nt: TGTGCTAGTGGTTTGTCAAGCACAGATACGCAGTATTTT
CDR3aa: CASGLSSTDTQYF

abundance: -
d_gene: -
j_gene: TRBJ1-4
v_gene: TRBV28
CDR3nt: TGTGCCAGCAGTTTACAGACGGCAGATGAAAAACTGTTTTTT
CDR3aa: CASSLQTADEKLFF

abundance: -
d_gene: -
j_gene: TRBJ1-5
v_gene: TRBV4-1
CDR3nt: TGCGCCAGCAGCCACCCACAGCAGAATCAGCCCCAGCATTTT
CDR3aa: CASSHPQQNQPQHF

abundance: -
d_gene: -
j_gene: TRBJ1-5
v_gene: TRBV19
CDR3nt: TGTGCCAGTAGTATCCCTTCTGGGGCCCGGGGCAATCAGCCCCAGCATTTT
CDR3aa: CASSIPSGARGNQPQHF

abundance: -
d_gene: -
j_gene: TRBJ2-7
v_gene: TRBV2
CDR3nt: TGTGCCAGCAGCCCCCTAGGGGTCGAGCAGTACTTC
CDR3aa: CASSPLGVEQYF

abundance: -
d_gene: -
j_gene: TRBJ1-3
v_gene: TRBV28
CDR3nt: TGTGCCACGGGAGTCAGGTCCTCTGGAAACACCATATATTTT
CDR3aa: CATGVRSSGNTIYF

abundance: -
d_gene: -
j_gene: TRBJ1-6
v_gene: TRBV5-5
CDR3nt: TGTGCCAGCAGCTCGGGACCCCCGGGGAATTCACCCCTCCACTTT
CDR3aa: CASSSGPPGNSPLHF

abundance: -
d_gene: -
j_gene: TRBJ1-4
v_gene: TRBV15
CDR3nt: TGTGCCACCAGCAGAGGCCAGAATGAAAAACTGTTTTTT
CDR3aa: CATSRGQNEKLFF

abundance: -
d_gene: TRBD1
j_gene: TRBJ1-2
v_gene: TRBV28
CDR3nt: TGTGCCAGCAGTTGGACAGGGGGTGGTCAGGGCTACACCTTC
CDR3aa: CASSWTGGGQGYTF

abundance: -
d_gene: TRBD1
j_gene: TRBJ1-4
v_gene: TRBV28
CDR3nt: TGTGCCAGCAGTTCGACAGGGAAATCTAATGAAAAACTGTTTTTT
CDR3aa: CASSSTGKSNEKLFF

abundance: -
d_gene: TRBD1
j_gene: TRBJ2-7
v_gene: TRBV19
CDR3nt: TGTGCCACCACCCTCCCCGGGACAGTCTCCTACGAGCAGTACTTC
CDR3aa: CATTLPGTVSYEQYF

abundance: once
d_gene: -
j_gene: TRBJ1-6
v_gene: TRBV6-1
CDR3nt: TGTGCCAGCAGTGAAGTGACACTACCTATAGTTTCCCTCCACTTT
CDR3aa: CASSEVTLPIVSLHF

abundance: few
d_gene: -
j_gene: TRBJ1-5
v_gene: TRBV6-6
CDR3nt: TGTGCCAGCACTACCCAGGGCCGGAATCAGCCCCAGCATTTT
CDR3aa: CASTTQGRNQPQHF

abundance: -
d_gene: -
j_gene: TRBJ2-3
v_gene: TRBV6-5
CDR3nt: TGTGCCAGCAGGGGCAGGCAAGCAGATACGCAGTATTTT
CDR3aa: CASRGRQADTQYF

abundance: -
d_gene: -
j_gene: TRBJ1-4
v_gene: TRBV27
CDR3nt: TGTGCCAGCAGTCGACAAAGGGAAGAAAAACTGTTTTTT
CDR3aa: CASSRQREEKLFF

abundance: few
d_gene: -
j_gene: TRBJ1-5
v_gene: TRBV19
CDR3nt: TGTGCCAGCAGTCACGGGGGGGAATATCAGCCCCAGCATTTT
CDR3aa: CASSHGGEYQPQHF

abundance: -
d_gene: -
j_gene: TRBJ1-1
v_gene: TRBV30
CDR3nt: TGTGCCGCAGACAGCTGGAACACTGAAGCTTTCTTT
CDR3aa: CAADSWNTEAFF

abundance: -
d_gene: TRBD1
j_gene: TRBJ2-2
v_gene: TRBV29-1
CDR3nt: TGCAGCGTAGCTACCGGGACAGCAGGCGGGGAGCTGTTTTTT
CDR3aa: CSVATGTAGGELFF

abundance: -
d_gene: -
j_gene: TRBJ2-5
v_gene: TRBV11-3
CDR3nt: TGTGCCAGCAGCTTTACGTACGAAGGGACCCAGTACTTC
CDR3aa: CASSFTYEGTQYF

abundance: -
d_gene: TRBD2
j_gene: TRBJ2-3
v_gene: TRBV18
CDR3nt: TGTGCCAGCTCACCAACTCTAGCGGGGTCAGCGGATACGCAGTATTTT
CDR3aa: CASSPTLAGSADTQYF

abundance: -
d_gene: TRBD2
j_gene: TRBJ2-3
v_gene: TRBV5-1
CDR3nt: TGCGCCAGCAGCTCGGGTAGCGGGAGATTAAGCACAGATACGCAGTATTTT
CDR3aa: CASSSGSGRLSTDTQYF

abundance: -
d_gene: -
j_gene: TRBJ1-5
v_gene: TRBV28
CDR3nt: TGTGCCAGCAGCCCGCATTATAGCAATCAGCCCCAGCATTTT
CDR3aa: CASSPHYSNQPQHF

abundance: -
d_gene: -
j_gene: TRBJ2-1
v_gene: TRBV7-3
CDR3nt: TGTGCCAGCAGCTCACCCAATCAGGGTGCCTACAATGAGCAGTTCTTC
CDR3aa: CASSSPNQGAYNEQFF

abundance: -
d_gene: -
j_gene: TRBJ1-2
v_gene: TRBV6-6
CDR3nt: TGTGCCAGCAGTTACTTCCGGGGCTATGGCTACACCTTC
CDR3aa: CASSYFRGYGYTF

abundance: -
d_gene: -
j_gene: TRBJ2-2
v_gene: TRBV4-3
CDR3nt: TGCGCCAGCAGCCTTTCCTTCATAAACACCGGGGAGCTGTTTTTT
CDR3aa: CASSLSFINTGELFF

abundance: -
d_gene: -
j_gene: TRBJ1-3
v_gene: TRBV6-6
CDR3nt: TGTGCCAGCAAAACGGGGGACTCTGGAAACACCATATATTTT
CDR3aa: CASKTGDSGNTIYF

abundance: -
d_gene: -
j_gene: TRBJ1-2
v_gene: TRBV7-2
CDR3nt: TGTGCCAGCAGCTTATTCGGGGTTGGGGATGGCTACACCTTC
CDR3aa: CASSLFGVGDGYTF

abundance: -
d_gene: TRBD1
j_gene: TRBJ2-6
v_gene: TRBV30
CDR3nt: TGTGCCTTAACCCCGGGACAGGGATACTCTGGGGCCAACGTCCTGACTTTC
CDR3aa: CALTPGQGYSGANVLTF

abundance: -
d_gene: TRBD1
j_gene: TRBJ1-4
v_gene: TRBV9
CDR3nt: TGTGCCAGCAGCGAGAGACAGGGACGGGAAAAACTGTTTTTT
CDR3aa: CASSERQGREKLFF

abundance: -
d_gene: -
j_gene: TRBJ2-1
v_gene: TRBV7-8
CDR3nt: TGTGCCAGCAGCTTAGTGAGGCGTAACAATGAGCAGTTCTTC
CDR3aa: CASSLVRRNNEQFF

abundance: -
d_gene: -
j_gene: TRBJ1-3
v_gene: TRBV4-1
CDR3nt: TGCGCCAGCAGCCAACCAACAGGGAGCTCTGGAAACACCATATATTTT
CDR3aa: CASSQPTGSSGNTIYF

abundance: -
d_gene: -
j_gene: TRBJ2-1
v_gene: TRBV18
CDR3nt: TGTGCCAGCCACAGGGAAATTCGGTACAATGAGCAGTTCTTC
CDR3aa: CASHREIRYNEQFF

abundance: -
d_gene: -
j_gene: TRBJ2-1
v_gene: TRBV4-2
CDR3nt: TGTGCCAGCAGCCAAGGATTGATTGACGGGTTTGAGCAGTTCTTC
CDR3aa: CASSQGLIDGFEQFF

abundance: -
d_gene: -
j_gene: TRBJ2-1
v_gene: TRBV20-1
CDR3nt: TGCAGTGCCAACAGCGATCCTGAGCAGTTCTTC
CDR3aa: CSANSDPEQFF

abundance: -
d_gene: -
j_gene: TRBJ2-2
v_gene: TRBV7-9
CDR3nt: TGTGCCAGCAGCCGGTTTGGAGGACCCGGGGAGCTGTTTTTT
CDR3aa: CASSRFGGPGELFF

abundance: -
d_gene: TRBD2
j_gene: TRBJ2-3
v_gene: TRBV4-2
CDR3nt: TGTGCCAGCAGCCAAGGGGGACTAGCGGGAGGTTTGGCAGATACGCAGTATTTT
CDR3aa: CASSQGGLAGGLADTQYF

abundance: -
d_gene: TRBD1
j_gene: TRBJ1-5
v_gene: TRBV15
CDR3nt: TGTGCCACCAGCAGAGGGACAGGGGACGATAGCAATCAGCCCCAGCATTTT
CDR3aa: CATSRGTGDDSNQPQHF

abundance: -
d_gene: -
j_gene: TRBJ1-5
v_gene: TRBV5-8
CDR3nt: TGTGCCAGCAGCTACCCTCAGGGAGATCAGCCCCAGCATTTT
CDR3aa: CASSYPQGDQPQHF

abundance: -
d_gene: -
j_gene: TRBJ1-5
v_gene: TRBV6-1
CDR3nt: TGTGCCAGCAGTGAAAGGTTCAGGGTGGGAAGCAATCAGCCCCAGCATTTT
CDR3aa: CASSERFRVGSNQPQHF

abundance: once
d_gene: TRBD1
j_gene: TRBJ1-6
v_gene: TRBV30
CDR3nt: TGTGCCTGGAGAGAGGGGGCTTGGTCACCCCTCCACTTT
CDR3aa: CAWREGAWSPLHF

abundance: -
d_gene: -
j_gene: TRBJ1-5
v_gene: TRBV6-6
CDR3nt: TGTGCCAGCAGTTATGGCATGTTCCAGCCCCAGCATTTT
CDR3aa: CASSYGMFQPQHF